The text below deals with one T cell receptor (beta chain). The trim removed 4 bases at V and 13 bases at J, leaving 7 bases unmatched. The CDR3 length is 13 residues. Germline CDR1 is LGHDT and CDR2 is YNNKEL (reference sequence). The sample is drawn from a study of blood T cell repertoires in COVID-19. As for the study in general: There were acute and convalescent COVID-19 samples, and they came from the United States, Italy and Spain. Sources were T cells, B-cell-depleted T cells, or PBMCs; the material itself was cDNA or gDNA.

Source study methods: Counts of nucleated cells, estimated from reference gene primer amplification, were obtained. Clones were sequenced by immunoSEQ multiplex PCR, and TCRdb holds only the in-frame ones, with some missing. That table furnishes V, J and clone size, whereas the DNA furnished D and trimming. The table lists approximately 50,000 clones, about 87% of them singletons. Sequenced material: peripheral blood. The source is a human donor in a cohort sampled during active COVID-19. V gene TRBV3-1 (or the pseudogene TRBV3-2) combines with J gene TRBJ2-1; TRBD2 agrees at 10 bases. The CDR3 region has the DNA TGTGCCAGCAGCCTCTTCACTAGCGGGAATCAGTTCTTC. Its protein product is CASSLFTSGNQFF.